Described below is a single T cell receptor beta chain sequence and its context. The data are from a study of cytomegalovirus exposure and HLA in healthy donors. Germline V gene lookup returns CDR1 SGHVS and CDR2 FQNEAQ. CDR3 size: 12 residues. Trimming took off 3 bases at V and 3 bases at J, with 4 bases between the two ends. The PCR contained 60 Vbeta and 13 Jbeta primers. Measured with immunoSEQ multiplex PCR; TCRdb has only the in-frame clones, and not every one. The sample comprises about 120,000 clones, roughly 79% of which are singletons, and 2% to 2.5% rests with the top ten. V and J are TRBV7-8 and TRBJ2-3; D gene ambiguous. The sample comprised PBMCs. The TCR originated in a woman aged 40 to 49 in good health and CMV-seronegative. The CDR3 sequence is CASSLQTDTQYF. DNA for the CDR3: TGTGCCAGCAGCTTGCAGACAGATACGCAGTATTTT.